The next 9 T cell receptor beta chains were all read from a single sample in a study of blood T cell repertoires in COVID-19. The table came from immunoSEQ multiplex PCR; TCRdb's copy has only in-frame clones and leaves some out. The sample consists of some 350,000 clones, around 91% of them appearing once. Material for sequencing was peripheral blood. The receptors originated from a woman younger than 35 who had recovered from COVID-19.

The rearrangement uses TRBV5-6 and TRBJ2-5; D unclear. V gave up 1 base and J gave up 4 bases, with 11 bases separating them. This CDR3 has 14 amino acids. Germline V gene data show CDR1 as SGHDT and CDR2 as YYEEEE. The CDR3 reads CASSLRVIRETQYF. CDR3 DNA sequence: TGTGCCAGCAGCTTGAGAGTCATTCGAGAGACCCAGTACTTC. The full variable domain, in which reference TRBV5-6 and TRBJ2-5 provide the parts outside the CDR3, is DAGVTQSPTHLIKTRGQQVTLRCSPKSGHDTVSWYQQALGQGPQFIFQYYEEEERQRGNFPDRFSGHQFPNYSSELNVNALLLGDSALYLCASSLRVIRETQYFGPGTRLLVL.

The genes are TRBV28 and TRBJ2-3; a weak D match, TRBD2 (6 bases). The CDR3 loop spans 15 amino acids. V lost 3 bases, J lost 4 bases, and 14 bases lay in between. Germline V gene data show CDR1 as MDHEN and CDR2 as SYDVKM. The CDR3 loop is CASSFREVFPDTQYF. The CDR3 nucleotides are TGTGCCAGCAGTTTCAGGGAGGTTTTCCCAGATACGCAGTATTTT.

V gene TRBV11-3 combines with J gene TRBJ2-1, with TRBD2 identical over 12 bases. The CDR3 extends over 20 amino acids. The germline gives CDR1 SGHNT, CDR2 YENEEA. Germline trimming cut 2 bases from V and 7 bases from J; bases unmatched to any gene: 18. The DNA for the CDR3 is TGTGCCAGCAGCTTATATAAATTTGGTCGGACTAGCGGGATAGTTAATGAGCAGTTCTTC. It is translated as CASSLYKFGRTSGIVNEQFF.

The rearrangement uses TRBV19 and TRBJ1-2; possibly TRBD1 for D (5 bases). CDR1 LNHDA and CDR2 SQIVND come from the germline V gene (reference sequence). Trimming took off 0 bases at V and 1 base at J, with 9 bases between the two ends. CDR3 length equals 15 residues. CDR3 protein: CASSIDRALNYGYTF. The CDR3 DNA sequence: TGTGCCAGTAGTATAGACAGGGCCCTTAACTATGGCTACACCTTC.

This chain links TRBV5-4 with TRBJ1-3, with D maybe TRBD1 (5 bases). Germline CDR1 and CDR2: SGHNT and YYREEE (reference sequence). The CDR3 spans 14 residues. V was cut by 2 bases and J by 2 bases, with 8 bases left in between. The CDR3 region is CASSLPGTGNTIYF. The CDR3 region has the DNA TGTGCCAGCAGCTTACCAGGGACTGGAAACACCATATATTTT.

There are a few counts of this clone. This chain connects TRBV6-4 to TRBJ2-1, with 10 bases that match TRBD2. The CDR3 sequence is 16 residues long. Germline CDR1 reads MRHNA; CDR2 reads SNTAGT. V was clipped by 4 bases and J by 5 bases; unmatched bases: 8. CDR3: CASSVTSGTPHNEQFF. The CDR3 DNA reads as TGTGCCAGCAGTGTCACTAGCGGGACCCCCCACAATGAGCAGTTCTTC.

The V call is TRBV6-2 or TRBV6-3, the J call TRBJ2-5, with 8 positions matching TRBD1. The CDR3 consists of 14 residues. Germline V gene lookup returns CDR1 MNHEY and CDR2 SVGEGT. V was pared by 4 bases and J by 1 base, with 2 bases of the junction left unmatched. CDR3 bases: TGTGCCAGCAGTTTCACAGGGGGCCAAGAGACCCAGTACTTC. It codes for CASSFTGGQETQYF.

The chain couples TRBV5-1 to TRBJ1-1; weak D call: TRBD1 (5 bases). Trimming took off 4 bases at V and 5 bases at J, with 15 bases between the two ends. The CDR3 sequence is 14 residues long. Germline V lookup: CDR1 SGHRS, CDR2 YFSETQ. The CDR3 sequence is CASSAGTAGTEAFF. In DNA form, the CDR3 reads TGCGCCAGCAGCGCCGGGACCGCGGGGACTGAAGCTTTCTTT.

The rearrangement uses TRBV5-5 and TRBJ1-1; D gene unclear. CDR1 is SGHKS and CDR2 is YYEKEE in the germline V gene (reference sequence). The V end lost 4 bases, the J end lost 0 bases, and 7 bases lay between the germline ends. This CDR3 has 13 amino acids. The DNA for the CDR3 is TGTGCCAGCAGCCCGACATTGAACACTGAAGCTTTCTTT. It translates to CASSPTLNTEAFF.